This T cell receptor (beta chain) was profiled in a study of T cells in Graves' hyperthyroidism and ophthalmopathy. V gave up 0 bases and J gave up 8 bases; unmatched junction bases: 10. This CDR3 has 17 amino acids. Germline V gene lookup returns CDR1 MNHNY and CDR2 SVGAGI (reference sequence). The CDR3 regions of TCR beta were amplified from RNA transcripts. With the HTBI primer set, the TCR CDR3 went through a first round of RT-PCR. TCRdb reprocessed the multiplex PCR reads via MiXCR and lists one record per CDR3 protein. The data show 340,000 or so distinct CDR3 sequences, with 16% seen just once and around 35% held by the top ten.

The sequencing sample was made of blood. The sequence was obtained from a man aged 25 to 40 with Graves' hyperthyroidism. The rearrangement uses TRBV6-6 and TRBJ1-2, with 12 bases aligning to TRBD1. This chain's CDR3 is CASSYSRRGQGAKGYTF. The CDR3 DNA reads TGTGCCAGCAGTTACTCCCGCCGGGGACAGGGGGCGAAAGGCTACACCTTC.